This TCR beta chain derives from a study of blood T cell repertoires in COVID-19 (dated by TCRdb to about 2020). Regarding the complete study: Collaborator samples came from the United States, Italy and Spain and covered acute and convalescent phases of COVID-19. The prospective study material was composed of cDNA or gDNA derived from T cells, B-cell-depleted T cells, or PBMCs. The dataset comprised deeply sampled blood TCRbeta repertoires from subjects exposed to, actively infected with, or recovered from COVID-19. The repertoires were released in a freely available public database intended as a resource for research on the immune response to SARS-CoV-2. The samples were drawn from two sources: the first 160 participants of the ongoing ImmuneRACE study, and 1,200 or so subjects contributed by 6 global collaborators. The sample metadata nearly always contained a de-identified subject ID, COVID-19 status, age in years and sex. HLA class I and class II types, where available, came from metadata supplied by the sample provider rather than from assay-based typing. Beyond this particular receptor, the publication reports: The quantity of clinical and demographic metadata differed by source and by participant and was supplied without curation.

The CDR3 contains 14 residues, cysteine and phenylalanine counted. Just the 42-base CDR3 DNA is kept, in frame starting at base 1. V and J are trimmed by 9 bases and 2 bases, and the gene matches miss 9 bases of the junction. CDR1 and CDR2 are drawn from the germline V gene: KGHSH, LQKENI. In regard to this clone: There is no known antigen for this receptor. Qualities for individual bases were not recorded, and no much larger clone is one base off.

In the prospective study, participants were roughly 18 to 100 years old, resided in about 25 geographic areas of the United States, and were enrolled through a virtual design. Cohort assignment in the prospective study relied on participant-reported clinical history from a screening survey and a study questionnaire. Exposed participants had been in contact with someone with a PCR-confirmed or clinician-diagnosed COVID-19 case within 2 weeks of study entry. In the prospective study, mobile phlebotomists collected whole blood, serum and a nasopharyngeal or oropharyngeal swab from each participant. Additional blood draws and questionnaires over an approximately two-month period could optionally be provided by prospective study participants. Before DNA extraction, prospective study blood samples were shipped either frozen or at room temperature. The immunoSEQ Assay, a bias-controlled multiplex PCR, was used to amplify TCRbeta CDR3 regions from genomic DNA. In the authors' own workflow: The number of nucleated cells in each sample was estimated by amplification of reference gene primers within the assay. Sequence reads were collapsed and filtered to measure the absolute abundance of every unique TCRbeta CDR3 rearrangement. For each sample, productive Simpson clonality was calculated as the square root of Simpson's diversity index over productive rearrangements. TCRdb obtained this table from immuneACCESS and retained in-frame rearrangements with V and J assigned. These tables miss some clones; where compared with another copy, unresolved V genes account for less than half of the shortfall, and the remainder is unexplained. V, J and clone size reflect that table, while D and trimming were determined from the DNA. The sample yields roughly 200,000 clones; roughly 84% were counted once. The leading ten clones occupy less than 3.5% of the sample.

The rearranged segments are TRBV18 and TRBJ1-1; 7 middle bases align to TRBD1. The TCR originated in a woman in her 30s who had been exposed to COVID-19. The sample taken for sequencing was PBMCs or T cells enriched from blood (not recorded which). This receptor has the CDR3 CASSHRGVNTEAFF. The nucleotide sequence reads as follows: TGTGCCAGTTCCCACAGGGGCGTTAACACTGAAGCTTTCTTT. The reference TRBV18 and TRBJ1-1 proteins fill in what lies around the CDR3, so the full variable domain reads NAGVMQNPRHLVRRRGQEARLRCSPMKGHSHVYWYRQLPEEGLKFMVYLQKENIIDESGMPKERFSAEFPKEGPSILRIQQVVRGDSAAYFCASSHRGVNTEAFFGQGTRLTVV.